This T cell receptor beta chain was retrieved from a study of immune evolution from preneoplasia to lung adenocarcinoma. The overall study: HLA loss of heterozygosity: about 7% AIS, about 15% MIA, over 25% ADC, none AAH.

CDR3 length equals 17 residues. J gave up 0 bases and V 2 bases, and 4 bases lay outside the gene matches. Germline V CDR1 and CDR2: LNHDA, SQIVND (reference sequence). Nucleic acids came from premalignant or tumor cells enriched by macro-dissection. The protocol was immunoSEQ multiplex PCR, while the TCRdb copy is restricted to in-frame clones and leaves out a portion. This table holds around 4,000 clones, about 84% found once. The clonotype comes from a person aged 65 to 79 with lung adenocarcinoma. What was sequenced was FFPE lung adenocarcinoma in situ tissue. The V call is TRBV19, the J call TRBJ2-2; 9 bases are a match to TRBD2. CDR3 bases: TGTGCCAGTAGTATACGGACTAGCGTCGCGAACACCGGGGAGCTGTTTTTT. It translates to CASSIRTSVANTGELFF.